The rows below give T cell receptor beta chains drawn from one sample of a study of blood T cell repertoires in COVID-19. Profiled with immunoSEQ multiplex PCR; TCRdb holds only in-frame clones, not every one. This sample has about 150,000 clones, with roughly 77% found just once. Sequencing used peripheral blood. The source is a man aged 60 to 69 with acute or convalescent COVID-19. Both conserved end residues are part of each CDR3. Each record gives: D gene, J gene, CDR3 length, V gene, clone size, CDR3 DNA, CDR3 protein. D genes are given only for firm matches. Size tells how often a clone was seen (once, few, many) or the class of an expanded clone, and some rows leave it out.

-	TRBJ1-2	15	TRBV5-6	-	TGTGCCAGCAGCTTGGTCGCGGAGGGGTCAGGCGGCTACACCTTC	CASSLVAEGSGGYTF
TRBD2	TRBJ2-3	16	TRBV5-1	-	TGCGCCAGCAGCTTGCCCCCTTTGGGGGGGACAGATACGCAGTATTTT	CASSLPPLGGTDTQYF
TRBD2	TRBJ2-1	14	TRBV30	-	TGTGCCTGGGCGACTAGCGGGAGTCGGGTTGAGCAGTTCTTC	CAWATSGSRVEQFF
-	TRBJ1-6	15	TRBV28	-	TGTGCCAGCAGTTTCGGGAGCTCCTATAATTCACCCCTCCACTTT	CASSFGSSYNSPLHF
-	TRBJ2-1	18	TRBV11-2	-	TGTGCCAGCAGCTTTGCTTTTTTGGGGGGAAAAAAGGGCAATGAGCAGTTCTTC	CASSFAFLGGKKGNEQFF
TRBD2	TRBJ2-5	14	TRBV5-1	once	TGCGCCAGCAGCCTCTCCCCTAGCGGAGAGACCCAGTACTTC	CASSLSPSGETQYF
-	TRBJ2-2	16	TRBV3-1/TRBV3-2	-	TGTGCCAGCAGCCGGGCGAGCGGGCCGAACACCGGGGAGCTGTTTTTT	CASSRASGPNTGELFF
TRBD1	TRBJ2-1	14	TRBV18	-	TGTGCCAGCGCCCGGGACAGCTCCTACAATGAGCAGTTCTTC	CASARDSSYNEQFF
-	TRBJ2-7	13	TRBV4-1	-	TGCGCCAGCAGCCTAGGGACTGACTACGAGCAGTACTTC	CASSLGTDYEQYF
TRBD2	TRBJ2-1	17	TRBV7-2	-	TGTGCCAGCAGCTTTCTTACTAGCGGGAACAAAGTAAATGAGCAGTTCTTC	CASSFLTSGNKVNEQFF
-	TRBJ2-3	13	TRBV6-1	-	TGTGCCAGCAGTGAACCGTCCACAGATACGCAGTATTTT	CASSEPSTDTQYF
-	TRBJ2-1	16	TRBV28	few	TGTGCCAGCAGTACCGCGGGACGGGAGTCCTACAATGAGCAGTTCTTC	CASSTAGRESYNEQFF
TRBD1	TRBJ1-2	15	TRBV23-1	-	TGCGCCAGCAGTCCGAGTGCGGACAGGGCCTGGGGCTACACCTTC	CASSPSADRAWGYTF
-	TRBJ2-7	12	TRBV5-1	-	TGCGCCAGCAGCCAAGACTCCCACGAGCAGTACTTC	CASSQDSHEQYF
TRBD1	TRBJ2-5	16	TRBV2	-	TGTGCCAGCAGAGATCCTGGGACAGGGTCTCAAGAGACCCAGTACTTC	CASRDPGTGSQETQYF
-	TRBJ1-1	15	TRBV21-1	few	TGTGCCAGCAGCAAAGGGGCGGGGTTGAACACTGAAGCTTTCTTT	CASSKGAGLNTEAFF
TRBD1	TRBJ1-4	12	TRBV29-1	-	TGCAGCGCGCGACAGGGTAATGAAAAACTGTTTTTT	CSARQGNEKLFF
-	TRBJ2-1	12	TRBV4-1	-	TGCGCCAGCAGCCAAGGTCTGGAGGAGCAGTTCTTC	CASSQGLEEQFF
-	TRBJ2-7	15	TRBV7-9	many	TGTGCCAGCAACCCACTCCTACAGGGTCCCTACGAGCAGTACTTC	CASNPLLQGPYEQYF
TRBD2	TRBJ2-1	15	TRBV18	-	TGTGCCAGCTCACAACTAGCGGGGAGGGACAATGAGCAGTTCTTC	CASSQLAGRDNEQFF
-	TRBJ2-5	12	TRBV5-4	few	TGTGCCAGCTCAGCGGAGCAAGAGACCCAGTACTTC	CASSAEQETQYF
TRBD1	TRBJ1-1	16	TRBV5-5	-	TGTGCCAGCAGCTTGGCGAGACAGGGGAGAGGAACTGAAGCTTTCTTT	CASSLARQGRGTEAFF
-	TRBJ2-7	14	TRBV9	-	TGTGCCAGCAGCGCTGCCGGGACTGGGTACGAGCAGTACTTC	CASSAAGTGYEQYF
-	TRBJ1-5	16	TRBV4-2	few	TGTGCCAGCAGCCAAGTAATGCGGGGGCGAGGTCAGCCCCAGCATTTT	CASSQVMRGRGQPQHF
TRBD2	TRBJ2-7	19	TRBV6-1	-	TGTGCCAGCAGTGACGCCGGGCTAGCGGGGATGGTCGGGATCAACGAGCAGTACTTC	CASSDAGLAGMVGINEQYF
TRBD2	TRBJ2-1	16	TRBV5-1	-	TGCGCCAGCAGCTGGGCGGGAGGAAACTCCTACAATGAGCAGTTCTTC	CASSWAGGNSYNEQFF
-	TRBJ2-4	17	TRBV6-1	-	TGTGCCAGCAGTGTGATGGGGGGTACAGGAGCCAAAAACATTCAGTACTTC	CASSVMGGTGAKNIQYF
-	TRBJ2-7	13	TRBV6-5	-	TGTGCCAGCAGTCTCCAGGGGTTCGAAGAGCAGTACTTC	CASSLQGFEEQYF